Here is one TCR beta chain with its context. What it binds is unknown. This sample was included in a study of immune evolution from preneoplasia to lung adenocarcinoma. Overall study findings and caveats: Top clone frequencies peaked in normal lung, apparently declining through invasive adenocarcinoma. Normal lung had highest clonality; later lesions appeared denser, more diverse.

Sequencing was performed with immunoSEQ multiplex PCR; in TCRdb, only in-frame clones are kept and a portion is missing. This sample carries about 10,000 clones, more than 60% of them seen once, and the ten largest clones take around 3.9%. Resections took place in Japan or China from about 2013 to 2018. The V end was cut by 7 bases, the J end by 0 bases, with 16 bases between. The CDR3 loop spans 16 amino acids. Germline values: CDR1 SGHAT, CDR2 FQNNGV. The V call is TRBV11-2, the J call TRBJ2-1; D perhaps matches TRBD2 (5 bases). The receptor was isolated from a person in their sixties or seventies with lung adenocarcinoma. The sequenced material came from FFPE minimally invasive lung adenocarcinoma tissue. The CDR3 spells CASTPNRGHSYNEQFF. In DNA, the CDR3 is TGTGCCAGCACCCCCAACCGGGGTCACTCCTACAATGAGCAGTTCTTC.